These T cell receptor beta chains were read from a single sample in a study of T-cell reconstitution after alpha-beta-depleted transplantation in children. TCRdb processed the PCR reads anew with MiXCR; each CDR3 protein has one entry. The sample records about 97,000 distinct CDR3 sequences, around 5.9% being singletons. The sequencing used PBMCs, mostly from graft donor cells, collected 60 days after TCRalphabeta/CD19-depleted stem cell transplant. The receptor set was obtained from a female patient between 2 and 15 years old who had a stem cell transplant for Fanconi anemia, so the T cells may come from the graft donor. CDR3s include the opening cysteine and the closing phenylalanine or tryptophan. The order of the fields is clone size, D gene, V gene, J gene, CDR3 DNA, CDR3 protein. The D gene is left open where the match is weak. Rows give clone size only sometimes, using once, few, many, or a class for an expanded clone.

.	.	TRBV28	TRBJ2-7	TGTGCCATCGAGCCCTCGACCAGGGTCTACGAGCAGTACTTC	CAIEPSTRVYEQYF
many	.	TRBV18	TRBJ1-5	TGTGCCAGCTCCAACCGGGATAATCAGCCCCAGCATTTT	CASSNRDNQPQHF
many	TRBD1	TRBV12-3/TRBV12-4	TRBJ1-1	TGTGCCAGCAGAAGTACAGGGGGCCAGAACACTGAAGCTTTCTTT	CASRSTGGQNTEAFF
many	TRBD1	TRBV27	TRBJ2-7	TGTGCCAGCAGTGCGGGACAGGGGATCTCCTACGAGCAGTACTTC	CASSAGQGISYEQYF
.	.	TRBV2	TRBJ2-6	TGTGCCAGCAGCCCACTACGTGGGGCCAACGTCCTGACTTTC	CASSPLRGANVLTF
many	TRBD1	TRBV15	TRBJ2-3	TGTGCCACCAGCAGAGATCTGAGACAGGGGACAGATACGCAGTATTTT	CATSRDLRQGTDTQYF
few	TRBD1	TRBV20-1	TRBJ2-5	TGCAGTGCTCCGAAAAAGCCGGGACAGGGGTACCAAGAGACCCAGTACTTC	CSAPKKPGQGYQETQYF
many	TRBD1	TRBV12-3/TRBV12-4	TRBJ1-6	TGTGCCAGCAGACAGGGGGCAGGGAATTCACCCCTCCACTTT	CASRQGAGNSPLHF
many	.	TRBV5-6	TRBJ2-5	TGTGCCAGCAGCTTGGGGTACAGGGCGGAGACCCAGTACTTC	CASSLGYRAETQYF
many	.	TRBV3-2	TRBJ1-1	TGTGCCAGCAGCCCCGAGGACAGACTCTACCCCATGAACACTGAAGCTTTCTTT	CASSPEDRLYPMNTEAFF
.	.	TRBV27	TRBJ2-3	TGTGCCAGCAGCCTTGTGAACACAGATACGCAGTATTTT	CASSLVNTDTQYF
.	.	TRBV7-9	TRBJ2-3	TGTGCCAGCAGCTTACCAGGGGGAGGTTCAGATACGCAGTATTTT	CASSLPGGGSDTQYF
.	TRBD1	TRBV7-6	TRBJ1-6	TGTGCCAGCAGCCGAGGGACAGGGGGCGGCGATTCACCCCTCCACTTT	CASSRGTGGGDSPLHF
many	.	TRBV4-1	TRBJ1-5	TGCGCCAGCAGCCAAGATGGGTTTTCTTATCCCCAGCATTTT	CASSQDGFSYPQHF